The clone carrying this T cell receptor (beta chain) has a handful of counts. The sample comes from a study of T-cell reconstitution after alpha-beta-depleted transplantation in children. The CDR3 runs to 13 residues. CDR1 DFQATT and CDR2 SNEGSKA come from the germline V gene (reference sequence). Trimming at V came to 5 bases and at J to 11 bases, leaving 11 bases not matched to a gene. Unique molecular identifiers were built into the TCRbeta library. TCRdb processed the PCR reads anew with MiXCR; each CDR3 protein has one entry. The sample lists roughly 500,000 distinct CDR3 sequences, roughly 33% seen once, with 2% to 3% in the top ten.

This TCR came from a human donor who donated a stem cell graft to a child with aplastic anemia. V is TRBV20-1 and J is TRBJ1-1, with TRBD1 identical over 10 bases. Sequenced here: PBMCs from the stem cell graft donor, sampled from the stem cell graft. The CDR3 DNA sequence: TGCAGTGCTTGGAGACAGGGGGCGAGTTTTGCTTTCTTT. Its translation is CSAWRQGASFAFF.